This T cell receptor beta chain is drawn from a study of cytomegalovirus exposure and HLA in healthy donors. Measured with immunoSEQ multiplex PCR; TCRdb has only the in-frame clones, and not every one. Of 55,000 to 70,000 clones in the sample, about 90% were seen once. CDR1 is MDHEN, CDR2 SYDVKM, per germline. This CDR3 has 17 amino acids. Trimming pared 3 bases from V and 1 base from J, leaving 15 bases between. In its sample, this clone was seen once. This TCR came from a man aged 18 to 30 in good health and CMV-seronegative. The sample taken for sequencing was PBMCs. This chain joins TRBV28 and TRBJ2-2; a possible D gene is TRBD1 (5 bases). DNA for the CDR3: TGTGCCAGCAGTTTGCACAGGCTAGGGATGAACACCGGGGAGCTGTTTTTT. This gives the protein CASSLHRLGMNTGELFF. Using reference TRBV28 and TRBJ2-2 for the parts outside the CDR3, the full variable domain is DVKVTQSSRYLVKRTGEKVFLECVQDMDHENMFWYRQDPGLGLRLIYFSYDVKMKEKGDIPEGYSVSREKKERFSLILESASTNQTSMYLCASSLHRLGMNTGELFFGEGSRLTVL.